This TCR beta chain came from a study of cytomegalovirus exposure and HLA in healthy donors. Notes on the study in general: As was reported, the classifier diagnosed cytomegalovirus status with high specificity and sensitivity.

With V trimmed by 1 base and J by 4 bases, 2 bases remained unmatched. Per the germline V gene, CDR1 is SGDLS and CDR2 is YYNGEE. The CDR3 extends over 14 amino acids. On this clone: The antigen is unknown.

Method: immunoSEQ multiplex PCR; TCRdb's copy keeps in-frame clones and lacks some. The sample holds fewer than 85,000 clones, 94% seen once. From the roughly 110-subject validation cohort, which was separate from the roughly 710-subject first cohort, the donors were drawn. This TCR derives from a young woman in good health and CMV-seronegative. Sequencing was carried out using PBMCs. This chain connects TRBV9 to TRBJ1-5; 7 bases are shared with TRBD1. The DNA of the CDR3 is TGTGCCAGCAGCGTACAGGGGGAGAATCAGCCCCAGCATTTT. This gives the protein CASSVQGENQPQHF.